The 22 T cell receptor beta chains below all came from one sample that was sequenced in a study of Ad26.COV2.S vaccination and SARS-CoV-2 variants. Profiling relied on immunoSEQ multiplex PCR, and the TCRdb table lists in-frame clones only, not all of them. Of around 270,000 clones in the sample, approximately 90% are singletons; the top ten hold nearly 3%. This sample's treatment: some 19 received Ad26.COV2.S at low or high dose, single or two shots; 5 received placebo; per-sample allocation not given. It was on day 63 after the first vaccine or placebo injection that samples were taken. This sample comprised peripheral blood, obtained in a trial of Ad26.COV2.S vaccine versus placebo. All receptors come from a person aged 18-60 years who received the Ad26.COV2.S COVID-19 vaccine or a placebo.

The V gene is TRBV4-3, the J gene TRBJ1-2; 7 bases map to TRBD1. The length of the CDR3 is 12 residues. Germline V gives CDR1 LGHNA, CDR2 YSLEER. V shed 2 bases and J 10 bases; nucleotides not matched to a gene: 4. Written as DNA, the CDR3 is TGCGCCAGCAGCCAATTACAGGGGACCTACACCTTC. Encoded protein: CASSQLQGTYTF.

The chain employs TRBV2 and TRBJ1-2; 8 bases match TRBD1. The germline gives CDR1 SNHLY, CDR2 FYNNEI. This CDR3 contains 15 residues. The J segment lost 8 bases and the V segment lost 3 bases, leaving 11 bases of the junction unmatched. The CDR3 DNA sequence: TGTGCCAGCAGTGATCAGGGGGCATTTCTCGAGGGCTACACCTTC. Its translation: CASSDQGAFLEGYTF.

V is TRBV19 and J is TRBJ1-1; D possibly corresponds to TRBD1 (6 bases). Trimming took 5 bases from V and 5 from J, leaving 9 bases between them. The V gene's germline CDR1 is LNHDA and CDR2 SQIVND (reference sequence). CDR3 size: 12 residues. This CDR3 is CASSGGRTEAFF. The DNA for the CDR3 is TGTGCCAGTAGTGGGGGGCGGACTGAAGCTTTCTTT.

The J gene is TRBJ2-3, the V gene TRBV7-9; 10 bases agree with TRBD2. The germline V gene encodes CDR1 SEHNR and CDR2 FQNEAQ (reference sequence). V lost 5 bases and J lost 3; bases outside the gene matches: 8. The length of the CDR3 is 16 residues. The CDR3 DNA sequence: TGTGCCAGCAGCCTTGATAGCGGGAGGTTAACAGATACGCAGTATTTT. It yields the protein CASSLDSGRLTDTQYF. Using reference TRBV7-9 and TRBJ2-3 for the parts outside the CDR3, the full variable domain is DTGVSQNPRHKITKRGQNVTFRCDPISEHNRLYWYRQTLGQGPEFLTYFQNEAQLEKSRLLSDRFSAERPKGSFSTLEIQRTEQGDSAMYLCASSLDSGRLTDTQYFGPGTRLTVL.

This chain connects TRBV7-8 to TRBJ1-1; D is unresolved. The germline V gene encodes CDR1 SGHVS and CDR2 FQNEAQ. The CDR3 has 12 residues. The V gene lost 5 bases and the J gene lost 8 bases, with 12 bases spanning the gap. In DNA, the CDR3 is TGTGCCAGCAGCCCCTCTCGTAGGGAAGCTTTCTTT. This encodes CASSPSRREAFF.

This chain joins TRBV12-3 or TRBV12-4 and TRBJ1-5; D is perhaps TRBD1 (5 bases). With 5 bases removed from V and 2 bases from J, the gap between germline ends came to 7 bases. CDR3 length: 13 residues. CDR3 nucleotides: TGTGCCAGCAGTCGACAGCGCAATCAGCCCCAGCATTTT. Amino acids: CASSRQRNQPQHF.

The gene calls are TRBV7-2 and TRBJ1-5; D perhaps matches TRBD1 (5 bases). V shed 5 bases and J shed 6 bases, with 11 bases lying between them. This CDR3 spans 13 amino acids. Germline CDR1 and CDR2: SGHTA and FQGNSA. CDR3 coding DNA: TGTGCCAGCAGCCCACAGCAGGGTCAGCCCCAGCATTTT. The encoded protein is CASSPQQGQPQHF.

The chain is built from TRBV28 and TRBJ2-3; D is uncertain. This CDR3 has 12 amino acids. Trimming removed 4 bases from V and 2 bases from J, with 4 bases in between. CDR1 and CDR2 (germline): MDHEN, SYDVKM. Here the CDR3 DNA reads TGTGCCAGCAGTTCGCCCACAGATACGCAGTATTTT. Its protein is CASSSPTDTQYF. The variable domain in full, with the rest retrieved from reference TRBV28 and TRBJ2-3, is DVKVTQSSRYLVKRTGEKVFLECVQDMDHENMFWYRQDPGLGLRLIYFSYDVKMKEKGDIPEGYSVSREKKERFSLILESASTNQTSMYLCASSSPTDTQYFGPGTRLTVL.

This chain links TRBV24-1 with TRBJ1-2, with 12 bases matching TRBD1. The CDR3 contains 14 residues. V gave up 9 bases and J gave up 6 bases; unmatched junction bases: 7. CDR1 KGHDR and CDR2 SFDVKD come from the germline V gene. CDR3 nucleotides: TGTGCCACCCTCCGGGACAGGGGGCTGCATGGCTACACCTTC. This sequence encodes CATLRDRGLHGYTF.

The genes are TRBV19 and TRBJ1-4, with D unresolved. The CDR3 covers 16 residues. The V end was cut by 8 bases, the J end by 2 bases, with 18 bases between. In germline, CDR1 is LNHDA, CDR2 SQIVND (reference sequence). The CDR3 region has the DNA TGTGCCAGTTCCCCCGACGACACTTGGACTAATGAAAAACTGTTTTTT. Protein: CASSPDDTWTNEKLFF.

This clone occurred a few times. Written as DNA, the CDR3 is TGTGCCAGCAGCCAAGATCCGGATTGGGGACAATTCATGTACGAGCAGTACTTC. Its translation is CASSQDPDWGQFMYEQYF. The chain uses TRBV14 and TRBJ2-7, with D tentatively TRBD1 (6 bases). The CDR3 has 18 amino acids. Trimming removed 0 bases at V and 4 bases at J, with 22 bases between. CDR1 is SGHDN and CDR2 is FVKESK in the germline V gene.

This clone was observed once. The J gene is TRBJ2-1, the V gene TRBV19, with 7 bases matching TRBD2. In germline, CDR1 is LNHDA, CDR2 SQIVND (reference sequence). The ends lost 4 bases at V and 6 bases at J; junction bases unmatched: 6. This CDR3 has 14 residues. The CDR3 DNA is TGTGCCAGTAGTAACGCGGGAGCTCTCAATGAGCAGTTCTTC. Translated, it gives CASSNAGALNEQFF.

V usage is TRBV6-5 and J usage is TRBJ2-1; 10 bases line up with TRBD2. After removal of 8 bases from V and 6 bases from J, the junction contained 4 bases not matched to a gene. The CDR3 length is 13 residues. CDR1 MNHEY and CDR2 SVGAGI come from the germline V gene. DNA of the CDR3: TGTGCCAGCCAAGGACTAGCGGTCAATGAGCAGTTCTTC. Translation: CASQGLAVNEQFF.

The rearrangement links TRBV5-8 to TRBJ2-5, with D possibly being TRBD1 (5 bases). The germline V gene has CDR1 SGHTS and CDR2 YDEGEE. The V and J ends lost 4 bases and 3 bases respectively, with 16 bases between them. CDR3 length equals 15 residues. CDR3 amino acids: CASSGMTALKETQYF. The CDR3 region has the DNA TGTGCCAGCAGCGGTATGACAGCGTTGAAAGAGACCCAGTACTTC.

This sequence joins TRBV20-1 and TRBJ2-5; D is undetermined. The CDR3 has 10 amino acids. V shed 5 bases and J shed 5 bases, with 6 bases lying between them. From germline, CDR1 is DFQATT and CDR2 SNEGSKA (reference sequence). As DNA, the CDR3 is TGCAGTGCTGGCTGGGAGACCCAGTACTTC. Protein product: CSAGWETQYF.

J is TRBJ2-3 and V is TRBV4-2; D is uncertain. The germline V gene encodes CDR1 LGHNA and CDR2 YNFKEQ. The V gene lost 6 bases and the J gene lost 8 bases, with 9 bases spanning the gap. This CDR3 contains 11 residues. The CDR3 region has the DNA TGTGCCAGCAGGGAATGGGGTACGCAGTATTTT. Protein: CASREWGTQYF.

The CDR3 nucleotides are TGTGCCAGTAGTATGGTAAGCCAAAAAGCTTTCTTT. As protein: CASSMVSQKAFF. The chain has TRBV19 and TRBJ1-1; D unclear. The CDR3 is 12 residues long. Trimming pared 3 bases from V and 9 bases from J, leaving 11 bases between. Germline lookup yields CDR1 LNHDA and CDR2 SQIVND (reference sequence).

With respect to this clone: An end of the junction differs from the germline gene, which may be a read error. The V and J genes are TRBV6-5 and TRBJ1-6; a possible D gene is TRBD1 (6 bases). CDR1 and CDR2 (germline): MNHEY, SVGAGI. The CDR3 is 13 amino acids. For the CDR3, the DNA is TGTGCCAGCACTTACAGGGTTCCTTCACCCCTCCACTTT. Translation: CASTYRVPSPLHF.

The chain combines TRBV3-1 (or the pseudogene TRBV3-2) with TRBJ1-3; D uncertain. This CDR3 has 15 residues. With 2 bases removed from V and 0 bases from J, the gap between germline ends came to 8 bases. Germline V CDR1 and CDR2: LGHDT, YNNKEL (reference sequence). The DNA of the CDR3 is TGTGCCAGCAGCCAATTTCGGAACTCTGGAAACACCATATATTTT. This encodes CASSQFRNSGNTIYF.

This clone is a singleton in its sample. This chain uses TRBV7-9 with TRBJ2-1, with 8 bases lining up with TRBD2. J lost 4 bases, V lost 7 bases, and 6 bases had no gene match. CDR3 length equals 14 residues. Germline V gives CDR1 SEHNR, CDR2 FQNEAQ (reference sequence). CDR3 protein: CASTKRGPYNEQFF. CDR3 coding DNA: TGTGCCAGCACGAAGCGGGGGCCTTACAATGAGCAGTTCTTC.

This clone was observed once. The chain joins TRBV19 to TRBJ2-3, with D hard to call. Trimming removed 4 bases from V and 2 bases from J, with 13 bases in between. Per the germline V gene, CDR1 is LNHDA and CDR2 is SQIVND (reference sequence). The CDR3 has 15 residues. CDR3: CASSNALGNTDTQYF. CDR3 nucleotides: TGTGCCAGTAGTAATGCGCTGGGAAACACAGATACGCAGTATTTT.

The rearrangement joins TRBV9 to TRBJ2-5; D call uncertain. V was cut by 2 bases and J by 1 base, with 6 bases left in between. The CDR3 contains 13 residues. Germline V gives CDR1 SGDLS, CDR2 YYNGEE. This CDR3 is CASSVASQETQYF. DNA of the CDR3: TGTGCCAGCAGCGTGGCTTCCCAAGAGACCCAGTACTTC.